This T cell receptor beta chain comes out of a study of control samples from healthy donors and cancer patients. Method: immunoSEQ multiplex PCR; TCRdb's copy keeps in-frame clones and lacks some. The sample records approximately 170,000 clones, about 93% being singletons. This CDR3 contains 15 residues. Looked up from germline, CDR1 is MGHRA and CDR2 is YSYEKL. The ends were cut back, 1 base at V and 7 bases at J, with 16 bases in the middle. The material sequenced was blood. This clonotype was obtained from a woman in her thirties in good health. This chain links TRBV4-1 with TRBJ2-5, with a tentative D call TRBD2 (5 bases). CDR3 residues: CASSQAASPTWTQYF. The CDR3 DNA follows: TGCGCCAGCAGCCAAGCCGCTAGCCCCACTTGGACCCAGTACTTC.